A selection of T cell receptor beta chains follows, all from one sample in a study of blood T cell repertoires in COVID-19. The protocol was immunoSEQ multiplex PCR, while the TCRdb copy is restricted to in-frame clones and leaves out a portion. The profile shows under 500,000 clones, 80% to 90% of them singletons. Sequencing was performed on peripheral blood. Receptors originate from a woman aged 25 to 39 with acute or convalescent COVID-19. Both conserved end residues are part of each CDR3. D genes are given only for firm matches. Size tells how often a clone was seen (once, few, many) or the class of an expanded clone, and some rows leave it out.

DNA: TGCGCCAGCAGCCAGTTAGCGGGGGGGCGCAATGAGCAGTTCTTC
CDR3: CASSQLAGGRNEQFF
size: .
D: TRBD2
J: TRBJ2-1
V: TRBV4-1

DNA: TGCGCCAGCAGCTTGGGAAGGGGCACTGGAAACACCATATATTTT
CDR3: CASSLGRGTGNTIYF
size: .
D: .
J: TRBJ1-3
V: TRBV5-1

DNA: TGTGCCAGCTCATTGGACAGATCCAACATTCAGTACTTC
CDR3: CASSLDRSNIQYF
size: .
D: .
J: TRBJ2-4
V: TRBV18

DNA: TGTGCCAGCAGCTCGCCCGGGGGGGGCACAGATACGCAGTATTTT
CDR3: CASSSPGGGTDTQYF
size: once
D: TRBD2
J: TRBJ2-3
V: TRBV5-5

DNA: TGCAGCGCCGCTGGCGGGGGGGCCTACGAGCAGTACTTC
CDR3: CSAAGGGAYEQYF
size: .
D: TRBD2
J: TRBJ2-7
V: TRBV29-1

DNA: TGCGCCAGCAGCCAATCGACAGGGACTGGAAACACCATATATTTT
CDR3: CASSQSTGTGNTIYF
size: .
D: TRBD1
J: TRBJ1-3
V: TRBV4-1

DNA: TGTGCCAGCACTCACTCCCCGGACAGATCCACAGATACGCAGTATTTT
CDR3: CASTHSPDRSTDTQYF
size: .
D: .
J: TRBJ2-3
V: TRBV2

DNA: TGTGCCAGCAGCCAAGAGAGGGGGGGGGACGAAAGGAAGACCCAGTACTTC
CDR3: CASSQERGGDERKTQYF
size: .
D: .
J: TRBJ2-5
V: TRBV3-1/TRBV3-2

DNA: TGCAGCGCTCGGGACAGGGGGCTGGACTATGGCTACACCTTC
CDR3: CSARDRGLDYGYTF
size: .
D: TRBD1
J: TRBJ1-2
V: TRBV29-1

DNA: TGTGCCAGCAGCCCCGGACTAGCGGGGGGGCCGGTGACAGATACGCAGTATTTT
CDR3: CASSPGLAGGPVTDTQYF
size: .
D: TRBD2
J: TRBJ2-3
V: TRBV7-3

DNA: TGCGCCAGCAGCCAAGAGGCAGGTGAAGCTTTCTTT
CDR3: CASSQEAGEAFF
size: .
D: .
J: TRBJ1-1
V: TRBV4-1

DNA: TGTGCCAGCAGTTTGCGGGGGGGCTCCTACGAGCAGTACTTC
CDR3: CASSLRGGSYEQYF
size: .
D: TRBD2
J: TRBJ2-7
V: TRBV28

DNA: TGTGCCAGCAGTGTTTCACAGGTAGCAGGGGGACAGTACTTC
CDR3: CASSVSQVAGGQYF
size: .
D: TRBD1
J: TRBJ2-4
V: TRBV2

DNA: TGTGCCAGCAGTCCGGGACTAAGTAATGAGCAGTTCTTC
CDR3: CASSPGLSNEQFF
size: .
D: TRBD2
J: TRBJ2-1
V: TRBV6-6

DNA: TGTGCCAGCAGTGAAGCCGAGACAGACGAAGAGACCCAGTACTTC
CDR3: CASSEAETDEETQYF
size: .
D: .
J: TRBJ2-5
V: TRBV6-1

DNA: TGTGCCAGCAGTTCCCTAGCGGGGGAGGGGACAGATACGCAGTATTTT
CDR3: CASSSLAGEGTDTQYF
size: .
D: TRBD2
J: TRBJ2-3
V: TRBV6-5

DNA: TGCAGCGTAGGTGGCGGAGCATCTAACTATGGCTACACCTTC
CDR3: CSVGGGASNYGYTF
size: .
D: .
J: TRBJ1-2
V: TRBV29-1

DNA: TGTGCCAGCAGCCAAGCCGCGGCGGGTGGCTACACCTTC
CDR3: CASSQAAAGGYTF
size: .
D: .
J: TRBJ1-2
V: TRBV3-1/TRBV3-2

DNA: TGTGCCAGTACCCGGATTGACAGGCCAGGCTACACCTTC
CDR3: CASTRIDRPGYTF
size: few
D: .
J: TRBJ1-2
V: TRBV19

DNA: TGTGCCACCTCAATTGGCGGGGGTATCACAGATACGCAGTATTTT
CDR3: CATSIGGGITDTQYF
size: .
D: TRBD2
J: TRBJ2-3
V: TRBV15

DNA: TGTGCCTGGAGGGCAGGCTCCAATTCACCCCTCCACTTT
CDR3: CAWRAGSNSPLHF
size: .
D: .
J: TRBJ1-6
V: TRBV30

DNA: TGTGCCAGCAGTTACGGTCTCGACAGTTTACCTGAAGCTTTCTTT
CDR3: CASSYGLDSLPEAFF
size: .
D: .
J: TRBJ1-1
V: TRBV6-6

DNA: TGTGCCAGAAGTATGGTCACAGCCATATCTTGTAACTACGAGCAGTACTTC
CDR3: CARSMVTAISCNYEQYF
size: .
D: .
J: TRBJ2-7
V: TRBV5-3

DNA: TGTGCCAGCAGAGGACAGAGGTTAACTAATGAAAAACTGTTTTTT
CDR3: CASRGQRLTNEKLFF
size: .
D: .
J: TRBJ1-4
V: TRBV6-5

DNA: TGTGCCAGCAGTGGACCGGGACTGGGAAAGGGCGAGCAGTTCTTC
CDR3: CASSGPGLGKGEQFF
size: .
D: .
J: TRBJ2-1
V: TRBV6-6

DNA: TGTGCCAGCAGTGAAGTGGCAGGGAATCAGCCCCAGCATTTT
CDR3: CASSEVAGNQPQHF
size: .
D: .
J: TRBJ1-5
V: TRBV6-1

DNA: TGTGCCAGCAGAAGCAGACAGGGTCGACAAGGCTACACCTTC
CDR3: CASRSRQGRQGYTF
size: .
D: TRBD1
J: TRBJ1-2
V: TRBV6-5

DNA: TGTGCCTGGAGCTTAGGGGTTTGGAACACTGAAGCTTTCTTT
CDR3: CAWSLGVWNTEAFF
size: .
D: .
J: TRBJ1-1
V: TRBV30

DNA: TGCGCCAGCAGCTTGGAGGGACAGGGTGGCGAGACCCAGTACTTC
CDR3: CASSLEGQGGETQYF
size: once
D: TRBD1
J: TRBJ2-5
V: TRBV5-1

DNA: TGTGCCAGCAGGCCCCTAAAGTCCCTAAATCAGCCCCAGCATTTT
CDR3: CASRPLKSLNQPQHF
size: .
D: .
J: TRBJ1-5
V: TRBV6-5

DNA: TGCGCCAGCAGCTCCCGCCCGGGGATTCAAGAGACCCAGTACTTC
CDR3: CASSSRPGIQETQYF
size: .
D: .
J: TRBJ2-5
V: TRBV5-1

DNA: TGTGCCAGCAGTTACTCGTGGGCAAAAATAAATGAGCAGTTCTTC
CDR3: CASSYSWAKINEQFF
size: .
D: .
J: TRBJ2-1
V: TRBV6-5

DNA: TGTGCCAGCAGCCTCCGTTTAGATACGCAGTATTTT
CDR3: CASSLRLDTQYF
size: .
D: .
J: TRBJ2-3
V: TRBV12-3/TRBV12-4

DNA: TGTGCCAGCAGTGAAAGGACAGGGTTGGGCTACACCTTC
CDR3: CASSERTGLGYTF
size: .
D: TRBD1
J: TRBJ1-2
V: TRBV6-4

DNA: TGCAGCGTTAGGTTCGGGAGCGCCGGCGGGGAGACCCAGTACTTC
CDR3: CSVRFGSAGGETQYF
size: .
D: .
J: TRBJ2-5
V: TRBV29-1

DNA: TGTGCCAGCATCAATATAGGGGCCCCGGGACAGGGGGGCACCGGGGAGCTGTTTTTT
CDR3: CASINIGAPGQGGTGELFF
size: .
D: TRBD1
J: TRBJ2-2
V: TRBV7-3

DNA: TGTGCCAGCTCATCACAGGGGAACGAGCAGTACTTC
CDR3: CASSSQGNEQYF
size: .
D: TRBD1
J: TRBJ2-7
V: TRBV18

DNA: TGTGCCAGTAGCCCCTACGACAGGGTCCCTGGAAACACCATATATTTT
CDR3: CASSPYDRVPGNTIYF
size: .
D: TRBD1
J: TRBJ1-3
V: TRBV19

DNA: TGTGCCAGCAGGTACAGTGCGGCCTACACTGAAGCTTTCTTT
CDR3: CASRYSAAYTEAFF
size: .
D: .
J: TRBJ1-1
V: TRBV6-5

DNA: TGCGCCAGCAGCTACACCGGGACTAGGGAAGGCGCAGATACGCAGTATTTT
CDR3: CASSYTGTREGADTQYF
size: .
D: TRBD2
J: TRBJ2-3
V: TRBV5-1

DNA: TGTGCCAGTAGTAACCTACAGGGGGAGGACACTGAAGCTTTCTTT
CDR3: CASSNLQGEDTEAFF
size: .
D: TRBD1
J: TRBJ1-1
V: TRBV19

DNA: TGTGCCGCCCGCGGGAGCTCTGGGGCCAACGTCCTGACTTTC
CDR3: CAARGSSGANVLTF
size: .
D: TRBD2
J: TRBJ2-6
V: TRBV28

DNA: TGTGCCAGCAGTCCAAATTCAAGAATACTAGCGGGGGGCGGGGATACGCAGTATTTT
CDR3: CASSPNSRILAGGGDTQYF
size: once
D: TRBD2
J: TRBJ2-3
V: TRBV27

DNA: TGTGCCAGCAGCGAAGCGGGGGGATTCCAAGAGACCCAGTACTTC
CDR3: CASSEAGGFQETQYF
size: .
D: TRBD2
J: TRBJ2-5
V: TRBV9

DNA: TGTGCCACCAGCAGATCCCCATCGACAGGGAGCTACGAGCAGTACTTC
CDR3: CATSRSPSTGSYEQYF
size: .
D: TRBD1
J: TRBJ2-7
V: TRBV15

DNA: TGTGCCAGCAGTTTAAGTTTTACAGGCCGGGAGACCCAGTACTTC
CDR3: CASSLSFTGRETQYF
size: once
D: .
J: TRBJ2-5
V: TRBV28

DNA: TGTGCCAGCAGTCAACAGGGAACTGAAGCTTTCTTT
CDR3: CASSQQGTEAFF
size: .
D: .
J: TRBJ1-1
V: TRBV12-3/TRBV12-4

DNA: TGTGCCAGCAGTTACTTCAGGGGGCAGGTGAACACTGAAGCTTTCTTT
CDR3: CASSYFRGQVNTEAFF
size: .
D: TRBD1
J: TRBJ1-1
V: TRBV6-5

DNA: TGTGCCAGCAGTCCCGCGGGACCAAATGGCTACACCTTC
CDR3: CASSPAGPNGYTF
size: .
D: .
J: TRBJ1-2
V: TRBV21-1